This T cell receptor (beta chain) comes out of a study of blood T cells in healthy people across ages. Of note for this clonotype: Its target is unknown.

It was with a sample-barcoded 5' primer and a J-beta primer mix that a second PCR of roughly 7 to 12 cycles was run. The yield of each sample was at least 2.5 million CDR3-containing paired-end reads. One entry per CDR3 protein results from TCRdb running MiXCR on the 5' RACE reads. The table includes hundreds of thousands of distinct CDR3 sequences, over 45% detected once. Germline trimming cut 6 bases from V and 10 bases from J; bases unmatched to any gene: 11. CDR3 length equals 14 residues. Germline CDR1 is MNHEY and CDR2 is SMNVEV (reference sequence). Those donating, healthy Caucasian individuals from Russia, were aged roughly 6 to 90. Notes on the study in general: Both higher diversity and more naive CD4+ cells marked long-lived donors when set against aged donors. A roughly linear fall in TCR beta diversity per million T cells was seen with increasing age.

V is TRBV27 and J is TRBJ1-4, with 7 bases identical to TRBD1. Input material: blood. The sequence came from a woman between 55 and 75 years old in good health. CDR3 nucleotide sequence: TGTGCCAGCAGCAATAAGCAGGGGGAAGGAAAACTGTTTTTT. This encodes CASSNKQGEGKLFF.